One and the same sample provided the 26 T cell receptor beta chains below, sequenced in a study of cytotoxic CD8 clonotypes in ibrutinib-treated CLL. Sequencing used immunoSEQ multiplex PCR; TCRdb keeps in-frame clones, though not all of them. The table shows roughly 200,000 clones, with 72% occurring only once. This sample comprised PBMCs, obtained after 24 months of ibrutinib treatment. Receptors originate from a human donor with chronic lymphocytic leukemia.

This sequence joins TRBV9 and TRBJ2-1, with 11 bases lining up with TRBD2. The CDR3 spans 15 residues. Losses at the gene ends were 3 bases for V and 6 bases for J; bases not matched to a gene: 5. Germline CDR1 is SGDLS and CDR2 is YYNGEE. The CDR3 DNA follows: TGTGCCAGCAGCGAAACTAGCGGGAGCCTCAATGAGCAGTTCTTC. It is translated as CASSETSGSLNEQFF.

The rearrangement joins TRBV29-1 to TRBJ2-1; the D call may be TRBD1 or TRBD2 (5 bases each). Per the germline V gene, CDR1 is SQVTM and CDR2 is ANQGSEA. The CDR3 spans 12 residues. V lost 6 bases, J lost 9 bases, and 15 bases lay in between. The chain's CDR3 is CSVWDARSEQFF. In nucleotides, the CDR3 is TGCAGCGTCTGGGACGCCCGCTCTGAGCAGTTCTTC.

The chain is built from TRBV28 and TRBJ1-2; TRBD1 might be the D (5 bases). V lost 6 bases and J 4 bases, leaving 12 bases between the germline ends. Germline V CDR1 and CDR2: MDHEN, SYDVKM. The CDR3 is 13 residues long. CDR3 coding DNA: TGTGCCAGCAGCCAAGGGGCCCCCTATGGCTACACCTTC. Protein sequence: CASSQGAPYGYTF.

The chain is built from TRBV14 and TRBJ2-5, with 10 bases aligning to TRBD2. V shed 3 bases, J shed 5 bases, and the junction held 3 bases outside the gene matches. CDR3 size: 14 residues. Germline assignment: CDR1 SGHDN and CDR2 FVKESK. CDR3 region: CASSQLAGVETQYF. CDR3 in DNA: TGTGCCAGCAGCCAGCTAGCGGGAGTTGAGACCCAGTACTTC.

This clone turned up a few times. The chain carries TRBV2 and TRBJ2-3; the match to TRBD2 covers 7 bases. There are 13 residues in the CDR3. With V trimmed by 5 bases and J by 6 bases, 5 bases remained unmatched. The germline gives CDR1 SNHLY, CDR2 FYNNEI. The CDR3 DNA sequence: TGTGCCAGCAGTCCCACTAGCGCGGATACGCAGTATTTT. This gives the protein CASSPTSADTQYF. Full variable domain (outside the CDR3, taken from reference TRBV2 and TRBJ2-3): EPEVTQTPSHQVTQMGQEVILRCVPISNHLYFYWYRQILGQKVEFLVSFYNNEISEKSEIFDDQFSVERPDGSNFTLKIRSTKLEDSAMYFCASSPTSADTQYFGPGTRLTVL.

This chain joins TRBV18 and TRBJ2-7; 10 bases fit TRBD1. Looked up from germline, CDR1 is KGHSH and CDR2 is LQKENI. V was clipped by 1 base and J by 3 bases; unmatched bases: 6. The CDR3 length is 16 residues. The CDR3 here is CASSPLAGQGHYEQYF. Written as DNA, the CDR3 is TGTGCCAGCTCACCACTCGCGGGACAGGGGCACTACGAGCAGTACTTC. The full variable domain, rest sourced from reference TRBV18 and TRBJ2-7, is NAGVMQNPRHLVRRRGQEARLRCSPMKGHSHVYWYRQLPEEGLKFMVYLQKENIIDESGMPKERFSAEFPKEGPSILRIQQVVRGDSAAYFCASSPLAGQGHYEQYFGPGTRLTVT.

The V call is TRBV19, the J call TRBJ1-1; no clear D. The CDR3 spans 13 residues. Germline CDR1 and CDR2: LNHDA and SQIVND (reference sequence). Deletions cut 5 bases from V and 4 bases from J, with 11 bases between. This chain's CDR3 is CASSPQWATEAFF. CDR3 bases: TGTGCCAGTAGTCCCCAGTGGGCCACTGAAGCTTTCTTT.

The V and J genes are TRBV7-8 and TRBJ1-4, with a tentative D call TRBD1 (5 bases). Germline CDR1 and CDR2: SGHVS and FQNEAQ. This CDR3 has 15 amino acids. V lost 1 base, J lost 8 bases, and 14 bases lay in between. CDR3 residues: CASSLVGRVGEKLFF. The CDR3 bases are TGTGCCAGCAGCTTAGTGGGCAGGGTGGGGGAAAAACTGTTTTTT.

The rearrangement joins TRBV5-4 to TRBJ2-1; 10 nucleotides agree with TRBD1. This CDR3 spans 18 amino acids. CDR1 and CDR2 from the germline V gene are SGHNT and YYREEE (reference sequence). With 0 bases clipped from V and 8 bases from J, the junction kept 14 bases outside the gene matches. This CDR3 reads CASSLVGQGTSTRDEQFF. The CDR3 nucleotides read TGTGCCAGCAGCTTGGTGGGACAGGGGACATCAACTCGCGATGAGCAGTTCTTC.

The chain has TRBV7-8 and TRBJ2-1; tentatively, D is TRBD2 (5 bases). With 5 bases removed from V and 7 bases from J, the gap between germline ends came to 15 bases. CDR3 size: 14 residues. In germline, CDR1 is SGHVS, CDR2 FQNEAQ. CDR3 sequence reads: CASSQTLVANEQFF. The CDR3, as DNA: TGTGCCAGCAGCCAGACACTAGTCGCAAATGAGCAGTTCTTC.

The chain couples TRBV11-2 to TRBJ2-2; 8 bases line up with TRBD1. This CDR3 comprises 16 residues. CDR1 SGHAT and CDR2 FQNNGV come from the germline V gene. The V segment lost 2 bases and the J segment 7 bases; nucleotides outside the gene matches: 9. CDR3 DNA: TGTGCCAGCAGCTTACAGACGACAGGGGTGGTCGGGGAGCTGTTTTTT. Its protein is CASSLQTTGVVGELFF.

J is TRBJ1-2 and V is TRBV7-2; D not certain. Trimming removed 6 bases at V and 4 bases at J, with 18 bases between. CDR3 length equals 15 residues. Germline CDR1 SGHTA, CDR2 FQGNSA. CDR3 region: CASSRREGLVYGYTF. The CDR3 DNA sequence: TGTGCCAGCAGTAGGAGGGAAGGGCTCGTCTATGGCTACACCTTC.

The V gene is TRBV19, the J gene TRBJ2-1; maybe TRBD2 (5 bases). The germline gives CDR1 LNHDA, CDR2 SQIVND (reference sequence). The germline V and J ends were trimmed by 0 bases and 0 bases, with 12 bases remaining between them. This CDR3 comprises 17 residues. This CDR3 reads CASSIDLSGPSYNEQFF. CDR3 nucleotides: TGTGCCAGTAGTATAGATTTAAGCGGACCCTCCTACAATGAGCAGTTCTTC.

This clone was counted only a few times. The genes are TRBV27 and TRBJ1-1; tentatively, D is TRBD1 (5 bases). Germline V gene sequence: CDR1 MNHEY, CDR2 SMNVEV (reference sequence). The V end lost 4 bases, the J end lost 4 bases, and 16 bases lay between the germline ends. CDR3 length: 15 residues. The CDR3 DNA is TGTGCCAGCAGTTCTTCCTGGGGCCAGAGCACTGAAGCTTTCTTT. Translated: CASSSSWGQSTEAFF.

This clone was recorded a few times. This chain connects TRBV28 to TRBJ2-2, with D unresolved. Germline assignment: CDR1 MDHEN and CDR2 SYDVKM. This CDR3 contains 15 residues. The V end lost 0 bases, the J end lost 0 bases, and 5 bases lay between the germline ends. CDR3 loop: CASSLWQANTGELFF. CDR3 sequence (DNA): TGTGCCAGCAGTTTATGGCAGGCGAACACCGGGGAGCTGTTTTTT.

The rearrangement joins TRBV28 to TRBJ2-5, with D possibly TRBD1 on 6 matching bases. Germline assignment: CDR1 MDHEN and CDR2 SYDVKM. The V and J ends lost 3 bases and 2 bases respectively, with 13 bases between them. The length of the CDR3 is 15 residues. CDR3 DNA sequence: TGTGCCAGCAGTTTCGACAGGAGATCTCAAGAGACCCAGTACTTC. It is translated as CASSFDRRSQETQYF.

The chain combines TRBV4-3 with TRBJ2-3, with D hard to call. Germline CDR1 and CDR2: LGHNA and YSLEER. The CDR3 totals 15 residues. V lost 0 bases and J lost 4, with 11 bases in between. CDR3 nucleotides: TGCGCCAGCAGCCAAGATCCAGCGAGTGCAGATACGCAGTATTTT. Translation: CASSQDPASADTQYF.

The chain recombines TRBV5-8 with TRBJ1-3, with TRBD1 matching 8 bases. Germline V gene sequence: CDR1 SGHTS, CDR2 YDEGEE. The CDR3 has 18 residues. The ends lost 4 bases at V and 3 bases at J; junction bases unmatched: 15. In DNA, the CDR3 is TGTGCCAGCAGCGCGGACAGGGTGGAAGACCTTTATGGAAACACCATATATTTT. It codes for CASSADRVEDLYGNTIYF.

The chain couples TRBV4-1 to TRBJ2-1, with D possibly TRBD1 on 5 matching bases. The V gene lost 1 base and the J gene lost 9 bases, with 19 bases spanning the gap. This CDR3 region has 16 residues. Germline V gene sequence: CDR1 MGHRA, CDR2 YSYEKL. CDR3 sequence: CASSQGVGRTIVEQFF. CDR3 bases: TGCGCCAGCAGCCAAGGAGTGGGGCGGACAATTGTTGAGCAGTTCTTC.

The chain is built from TRBV7-9 and TRBJ2-1; D possibly uses TRBD1 or TRBD2 (9 bases each). Trimming cost V 7 bases and J 9 bases, with 31 bases left between them. Germline values: CDR1 SEHNR, CDR2 FQNEAQ (reference sequence). This CDR3 has 18 amino acids. The CDR3 spells CASTTTGGAGGSWGEQFF. In DNA form, the CDR3 reads TGTGCCAGCACCACCACAGGGGGCGCGGGAGGGTCCTGGGGTGAGCAGTTCTTC.

The chain carries TRBV7-9 and TRBJ2-7; 8 bases map to TRBD2. CDR1 is SEHNR and CDR2 is FQNEAQ in the germline V gene (reference sequence). The J segment lost 0 bases and the V segment lost 2 bases, leaving 6 bases of the junction unmatched. The CDR3 runs 16 residues. The CDR3 region is CASSLTGTSSSYEQYF. CDR3 bases: TGTGCCAGCAGCTTAACCGGGACTAGTAGCTCCTACGAGCAGTACTTC. The complete variable domain, with remaining parts taken from reference TRBV7-9 and TRBJ2-7, reads DTGVSQNPRHKITKRGQNVTFRCDPISEHNRLYWYRQTLGQGPEFLTYFQNEAQLEKSRLLSDRFSAERPKGSFSTLEIQRTEQGDSAMYLCASSLTGTSSSYEQYFGPGTRLTVT.

The CDR3 nucleotides read TGCAGCGTTGAAGATCGGGGGTCAGGGAGGGGTGGCTACACCTTC. It yields the protein CSVEDRGSGRGGYTF. V gene TRBV29-1 combines with J gene TRBJ1-2; D might be TRBD1 (5 bases). Trimming removed 0 bases from V and 7 bases from J, with 18 bases in between. This CDR3 comprises 15 residues. Germline loops: CDR1 SQVTM, CDR2 ANQGSEA.

CDR3 sequence reads: CASSVTTSGEDYNEQFF. The CDR3 DNA reads TGTGCCAGCAGCGTAACGACTAGCGGGGAAGACTACAATGAGCAGTTCTTC. The chain links TRBV9 to TRBJ2-1, with 11 bases fitting TRBD2. The CDR3 sequence is 17 residues long. V was clipped by 1 base and J by 3 bases; unmatched bases: 6. Germline V gene data show CDR1 as SGDLS and CDR2 as YYNGEE.

This chain connects TRBV7-6 to TRBJ2-2; D is unclear. This CDR3 comprises 15 residues. Germline V gene data show CDR1 as SGHVS and CDR2 as FNYEAQ. The ends were cut back, 1 base at V and 4 bases at J, with 10 bases in the middle. CDR3 nucleotide sequence: TGTGCCAGCAGCTTAGGAACCTCGGGCACCGGGGAGCTGTTTTTT. This translates into CASSLGTSGTGELFF.

This clone occurred once. The chain couples TRBV27 to TRBJ2-1, with 8 bases lining up with TRBD2. In germline, CDR1 is MNHEY, CDR2 SMNVEV (reference sequence). Unmatched junction bases numbered 1, after V lost 3 bases and J lost 0 bases. The CDR3 totals 15 residues. The CDR3 region is CASSFSGNSYNEQFF. CDR3 nucleotides: TGTGCCAGCAGTTTTAGCGGGAACTCCTACAATGAGCAGTTCTTC.

The chain combines TRBV18 with TRBJ1-1; 7 nucleotides agree with TRBD1. Germline CDR1 is KGHSH and CDR2 is LQKENI. The CDR3 loop spans 14 amino acids. V shed 6 bases and J 0 bases; nucleotides not matched to a gene: 4. Here the CDR3 DNA reads TGTGCCAGCTCCCCGGGACAGATGAACACTGAAGCTTTCTTT. Protein product: CASSPGQMNTEAFF.